What follows are 28 T cell receptor beta chains derived from one specimen sequenced in a study of control samples from healthy donors and cancer patients. The repertoire was sequenced with immunoSEQ multiplex PCR; TCRdb's copy has only in-frame clones and lacks some. The table includes 200,000 to 250,000 clones, about 93% detected once. Sequenced: blood. The receptors originated from a man aged 50-59 years in good health.

The genes are TRBV28 and TRBJ1-5; unclear D gene. The germline CDR1 and CDR2 sequences are MDHEN and SYDVKM. This CDR3 has 15 amino acids. Trimming took off 3 bases at V and 3 bases at J, with 12 bases between the two ends. CDR3: CASSLGQTPNQPQHF. The CDR3 bases are TGTGCCAGCAGTTTGGGCCAAACCCCCAATCAGCCCCAGCATTTT. Full variable domain (outside the CDR3, taken from reference TRBV28 and TRBJ1-5): DVKVTQSSRYLVKRTGEKVFLECVQDMDHENMFWYRQDPGLGLRLIYFSYDVKMKEKGDIPEGYSVSREKKERFSLILESASTNQTSMYLCASSLGQTPNQPQHFGDGTRLSIL.

The genes are TRBV5-1 and TRBJ1-2; no clear D gene. Trimming stripped 2 bases from V and 8 bases from J, with 13 bases between. The CDR3 length is 13 residues. Germline CDR1 is SGHRS and CDR2 is YFSETQ. The chain's CDR3 is CASSFGQPGGYTF. CDR3 nucleotide sequence: TGCGCCAGCAGCTTCGGCCAGCCGGGGGGCTACACCTTC.

V and J are TRBV6-5 and TRBJ2-1; tentative D call: TRBD1 (6 bases). Looked up from germline, CDR1 is MNHEY and CDR2 is SVGAGI. Trimming shortened V by 7 bases and J by 4 bases, and 17 bases separated the two germline ends. This CDR3 is built from 15 residues. CDR3 region: CASTHRQVSYNEQFF. CDR3 bases: TGTGCCAGCACCCACAGACAGGTTTCGTACAATGAGCAGTTCTTC.

This chain joins TRBV5-1 and TRBJ2-3; TRBD2 might be the D (6 bases). The CDR3 covers 15 residues. Germline V lookup: CDR1 SGHRS, CDR2 YFSETQ. Trimming shortened V by 5 bases and J by 1 base, and 14 bases separated the two germline ends. The CDR3 here is CASSFVGEGTDTQYF. Here the CDR3 DNA reads TGCGCCAGCAGTTTCGTCGGGGAGGGCACAGATACGCAGTATTTT.

The V and J genes are TRBV10-3 and TRBJ2-1; 10 positions match TRBD1. The CDR3 runs 14 residues. V gave up 5 bases and J gave up 6 bases; unmatched junction bases: 4. Per germline, CDR1 ENHRY and CDR2 SYGVKD. The CDR3, as DNA: TGTGCCATCAGTCGGGGACAGGGGCCCAATGAGCAGTTCTTC. It yields the protein CAISRGQGPNEQFF.

CDR3 amino acids: CASSRDLEKLFF. CDR3 nucleotide sequence: TGCGCCAGCAGCCGGGACCTGGAAAAACTGTTTTTT. V usage is TRBV10-1 and J usage is TRBJ1-4; a weak D match, TRBD1 (5 bases). The CDR3 consists of 12 residues. Germline loops: CDR1 WNHNN, CDR2 SYGVQD (reference sequence). With 6 bases removed from V and 8 bases from J, the gap between germline ends came to 10 bases.

The rearrangement joins TRBV2 to TRBJ2-7; possibly TRBD1 or TRBD2 for D (5 bases each). The CDR3 covers 13 residues. Per the germline V gene, CDR1 is SNHLY and CDR2 is FYNNEI. Trimming stripped 5 bases from V and 3 bases from J, with 11 bases between. The CDR3 coding sequence is TGTGCCAGCAGTTGGGACGGTGACTACGAGCAGTACGTC. Protein product: CASSWDGDYEQYV.

This rearrangement joins TRBV7-2 to TRBJ1-2, with TRBD1 matching over 7 bases. The V gene end was trimmed by 5 bases and the J gene end by 4 bases; junction bases not matched to a gene: 19. The CDR3 loop spans 18 amino acids. Per the germline V gene, CDR1 is SGHTA and CDR2 is FQGNSA. The CDR3 DNA is TGTGCCAGCAGCCCCCGGAAGGGGGCGAGTCTCTATGGCTATGGCTACACCTTC. Translating it yields CASSPRKGASLYGYGYTF.

CDR3 sequence: CASSFEQPSSGANVLTF. CDR3 nucleotide sequence: TGCGCCAGCAGCTTTGAACAGCCAAGCTCTGGGGCCAACGTCCTGACTTTC. The V and J genes are TRBV5-1 and TRBJ2-6; the D is unclear. Germline V gene sequence: CDR1 SGHRS, CDR2 YFSETQ. The CDR3 has 17 amino acids. Trimming took 2 bases from V and 0 from J, leaving 12 bases between them.

The V and J genes are TRBV6-5 and TRBJ1-5; D remains ambiguous. Germline CDR1 and CDR2: MNHEY and SVGAGI. V shed 6 bases and J shed 8 bases, with 20 bases lying between them. This CDR3 comprises 15 residues. CDR3 DNA sequence: TGTGCCAGCAGCCGAAATGGGAGCCCGGCGGAGCCCCAGCATTTT. It yields the protein CASSRNGSPAEPQHF.

The rearrangement joins TRBV28 to TRBJ2-7; D gene unclear. V was clipped by 8 bases and J by 2 bases, with 13 bases between them. Germline V lookup: CDR1 MDHEN, CDR2 SYDVKM. The CDR3 loop spans 13 amino acids. The DNA of the CDR3 is TGTGCCAGCGCCCCCACAGCCGCCTACGAGCAGTACGTC. Translating gives CASAPTAAYEQYV.

This clone has more than one count but fewer than ten. This chain uses TRBV27 with TRBJ1-5, with 7 bases fitting TRBD1. J was trimmed by 2 bases and V by 5 bases; bases with no gene match: 6. This CDR3 is built from 15 residues. Germline V gene data show CDR1 as MNHEY and CDR2 as SMNVEV (reference sequence). The CDR3 nucleotides are TGTGCCAGCAGTGGGAGGGGGCTAGGCAATCAGCCCCAGCATTTT. This encodes CASSGRGLGNQPQHF.

The chain couples TRBV10-3 to TRBJ1-3; 9 bases are a match to TRBD1. The germline CDR1 and CDR2 sequences are ENHRY and SYGVKD. The CDR3 runs 19 residues. The V and J ends lost 3 bases and 3 bases, in that order; junction bases with no gene match: 15. CDR3 DNA sequence: TGTGCCATCAGTGACCCGTCCCGGACGACAGGGGGGGGTGGAAACACCATATATTTT. Protein sequence: CAISDPSRTTGGGGNTIYF.

The sample holds one count of this clone. V is TRBV6-5 and J is TRBJ1-4, with D hard to call. V shed 6 bases and J shed 7 bases, with 15 bases lying between them. Germline CDR1 reads MNHEY; CDR2 reads SVGAGI. This CDR3 has 14 amino acids. The CDR3 loop reads CASSRKYSGEKLFF. The DNA of the CDR3 is TGTGCCAGCAGCCGCAAATATAGTGGTGAAAAACTGTTTTTT.

The genes are TRBV24-1 and TRBJ2-1; D is ambiguous. Germline loops: CDR1 KGHDR, CDR2 SFDVKD. V dropped 3 bases and J dropped 5 bases, with 16 bases sitting between them. This CDR3 has 16 amino acids. The CDR3, as DNA: TGTGCCACCAGTGATCCCGGCAGTCGTTTAAACAATGAGCAGTTCTTC. Protein product: CATSDPGSRLNNEQFF.

J is TRBJ2-5 and V is TRBV7-2; TRBD1 agrees at 11 bases. There are 16 residues in the CDR3. Germline assignment: CDR1 SGHTA and CDR2 FQGNSA. After removal of 0 bases from V and 4 bases from J, the junction contained 4 bases not matched to a gene. Written as DNA, the CDR3 is TGTGCCAGCAGCTTAGCGGCGGGACAGGGGGGAGAGACCCAGTACTTC. The encoded protein is CASSLAAGQGGETQYF.

The chain couples TRBV15 to TRBJ2-7; D is possibly TRBD1 or TRBD2 (5 bases each). Germline CDR1 reads LNHNV; CDR2 reads YYDKDF (reference sequence). The CDR3 totals 15 residues. V lost 0 bases and J 3 bases, leaving 12 bases between the germline ends. The CDR3 loop reads CATSRDGEGNYEQYF. As DNA, the CDR3 is TGTGCCACCAGCAGAGATGGCGAGGGGAACTACGAGCAGTACTTC.

The genes are TRBV18 and TRBJ2-5; D may be TRBD1 or TRBD2 (5 bases each). V dropped 1 base and J dropped 2 bases, with 5 bases sitting between them. In germline, CDR1 is KGHSH, CDR2 LQKENI. This CDR3 region has 13 residues. The CDR3 DNA reads TGTGCCAGCTCACCACGGGGGCAAGAGACCCAGTACTTC. This encodes CASSPRGQETQYF.

The chain joins TRBV6-5 to TRBJ1-6; no definite D call. V was trimmed by 5 bases and J by 8 bases, leaving 10 bases between them. The CDR3 is 13 residues long. Germline assignment: CDR1 MNHEY and CDR2 SVGAGI. CDR3 sequence (DNA): TGTGCCAGCAGTCTCCATCTCGATTCACCCCTCCACTTT. Its translation: CASSLHLDSPLHF.

This clone was picked up one time. V is TRBV3-1 (or the pseudogene TRBV3-2) and J is TRBJ1-5, with 9 nucleotides matching TRBD1. This CDR3 has 15 residues. Germline trimming cut 4 bases from V and 6 bases from J; bases unmatched to any gene: 7. CDR1 LGHDT and CDR2 YNNKEL come from the germline V gene (reference sequence). The CDR3 DNA reads TGTGCCAGCAGCCGCCTCCGGGACAGGGTTCAGCCCCAGCATTTT. Protein sequence: CASSRLRDRVQPQHF.

The J gene is TRBJ1-1, the V gene TRBV5-4; D perhaps matches TRBD1 (6 bases). V was pared by 2 bases and J by 3 bases, with 14 bases between. Germline CDR1 and CDR2: SGHNT and YYREEE (reference sequence). The CDR3 sequence is 15 residues long. In nucleotides, the CDR3 is TGTGCCAGCAGCTTACAACAGGGCGTTGACACTGAAGCTTTCTTT. Protein: CASSLQQGVDTEAFF. The full variable domain, in which reference TRBV5-4 and TRBJ1-1 provide the parts outside the CDR3, is ETGVTQSPTHLIKTRGQQVTLRCSSQSGHNTVSWYQQALGQGPQFIFQYYREEENGRGNFPPRFSGLQFPNYSSELNVNALELDDSALYLCASSLQQGVDTEAFFGQGTRLTVV.

V is TRBV18 and J is TRBJ2-2; no reliable D call. V dropped 3 bases and J dropped 3 bases, with 8 bases sitting between them. The CDR3 totals 14 residues. Germline CDR1 KGHSH, CDR2 LQKENI. This CDR3 is CASSPEAHTGELFF. CDR3 bases: TGTGCCAGCTCACCCGAAGCTCACACCGGGGAGCTGTTTTTT.

This clone has more than one count but fewer than ten. J is TRBJ1-5 and V is TRBV28, with D possibly matching TRBD1 (6 bases). V was clipped by 9 bases and J by 3 bases, with 15 bases between them. Per germline, CDR1 MDHEN and CDR2 SYDVKM. This CDR3 is 14 amino acids long. The CDR3 region has the DNA TGTGCCAGTAGGGAAAGACAGGCCAATCAGCCCCAGCATTTT. It specifies CASRERQANQPQHF.

This clone appeared a single time. Distinct nucleotide sequences in the sample also encode this CDR3. The genes are TRBV5-1 and TRBJ2-2; D is unresolved. The CDR3 length is 16 residues. The germline CDR1 and CDR2 sequences are SGHRS and YFSETQ. Trimming left V 4 bases short and J 1 base short, with 14 bases between. As DNA, the CDR3 is TGCGCCAGCAGCCTGTTCGTGTTCCGGAACACCGGGGAGCTGTTTTTT. Protein sequence: CASSLFVFRNTGELFF.

The J gene is TRBJ2-1, the V gene TRBV28; D gene uncertain. The CDR3 totals 12 residues. CDR1 and CDR2 (germline): MDHEN, SYDVKM. Trimming shortened V by 3 bases and J by 5 bases, and 5 bases separated the two germline ends. This CDR3 is CASSFAHNEQFF. The CDR3 bases are TGTGCCAGCAGTTTTGCCCACAATGAGCAGTTCTTC.

This chain joins TRBV7-2 and TRBJ1-5; the D is unclear. This CDR3 contains 15 residues. CDR1 and CDR2 from the germline V gene are SGHTA and FQGNSA. Trimming took 5 bases from V and 0 from J, leaving 11 bases between them. CDR3 DNA: TGTGCCAGCAGCCCTGACGGCTATAGCAATCAGCCCCAGCATTTT. Translating it yields CASSPDGYSNQPQHF.

The chain is built from TRBV6-2 or TRBV6-3 and TRBJ2-7; D is uncertain. The CDR3 is made up of 11 amino acids. The ends were cut back, 5 bases at V and 6 bases at J, with 8 bases in the middle. From germline, CDR1 is MNHEY and CDR2 SVGEGT. The CDR3 DNA is TGTGCCAGCAGTACGTGGGGCGAGCAGTACTTC. It codes for CASSTWGEQYF.

This clone was detected only once. V is TRBV9 and J is TRBJ2-7; 10 nucleotides line up with TRBD1. Germline values: CDR1 SGDLS, CDR2 YYNGEE. J was trimmed by 6 bases and V by 2 bases; bases with no gene match: 8. The CDR3 consists of 15 residues. In DNA form, the CDR3 reads TGTGCCAGCAGCGTGACCGGGACAGGGGAAGGCGAGCAGTACTTC. Its protein is CASSVTGTGEGEQYF.